Listed here is a single TCR beta chain. The table lists this clonotype with a few counts. The specificity of this receptor is unknown. There are no base qualities to consult, and no much larger clone falls within one base. The TCR beta CDR3 region was amplified from genomic DNA by two rounds of multiplex PCR. In the first PCR round, primers specific to each TRBV and TRBJ gene were used, and the primer sequences were filed in Chinese patent CN105087789A. The second PCR round used universal primers. The Roche High Pure PCR Template Preparation Kit was used to extract genomic DNA from frozen PBMCs. Libraries were sequenced paired-end with 151 bp reads on an Illumina HiSeq 3000. In the source study's methods: Raw reads lacking the multiplex PCR primer sequences were removed with CutAdapt. High-quality paired reads were merged into contigs with PEAR. TRB V, D and J gene segments were assigned to each contig with MiXCR by alignment to reference sequences. To remove sequencing errors, CDR3 sequences were clustered according to base quality and sequence similarity. Shannon entropy normalized by the natural log of productive TCR sequence number was used as the measure of diversity. To get clonality, Shannon entropy was divided by the natural log of the number of unique clonotypes, and that result was subtracted from one. The Youden index of ROC curves was used to select progression-free survival cut-offs for repertoire metrics, and analyses were performed in R 3.5.3. The public reads were run again by TCRdb, first through fastp at Q25 and then through MiXCR, and only productive beta chains were kept. Each entry is one CDR3 protein sequence, shown with its most common DNA and genes. In this record, the V and J calls reflect TCRdb's handling and not the investigators' own analysis. For this sample there are roughly 13,000 distinct CDR3 sequences; around 33% appear just once. Roughly 26% of the sample is taken by the ten largest.

This entry is derived from a study of prognosis after radiotherapy for stage I lung cancer (dated by TCRdb to 2020 to 2023). Context from the whole study: Between early 2018 and 2019, 20 or so stage I NSCLC patients were enrolled in Nanjing, China. Among the enrolled patients, some 15 had newly diagnosed primary stage I lung tumors, while 4 or 5 had oligometastatic NSCLC following surgical resection of the primary tumor. Every patient was regarded as medically inoperable, because of comorbidities in approximately 12 cases and refusal of surgery in 6 or 7 cases. The cohort comprised over ten men and 6 or 7 women with a median age of 74.5 years, ranging from about 50 to 84 years. Tumor histology was squamous cell carcinoma in 6 to 8 patients and adenocarcinoma in roughly 13. SBRT was given in 3 to 5 fractions with a biologically effective dose of at least 100 Gy, using image-guided IMRT or VMAT. In every patient, SBRT was given without any concurrent therapy. Distant metastases were developed by four of the 19 patients after SBRT, at a median of 7 months, whereas no significant progression was observed in the other 15 patients. The study profiled peripheral blood TCR beta repertoires from stage I NSCLC patients before and after stereotactic body radiotherapy and related them to distant failure. The study sequenced 40 or so blood samples from some 19 patients, one before and one after SBRT per patient. Summary of the overall study and its limitations: No determination of tumor specificity was made for expanded TCR clones. The small cohort and short follow-up limited the study, so independent validation of the findings is needed. Differences by metastasis status were reportedly seen in TRBV and TRBJ usage frequencies, involving two V genes at baseline and, after SBRT, nine V genes and two J genes. After SBRT, the count of unique TCR clones dropped from a median of approximately 10,000 beforehand to 6,500 to 8,000 afterward (Wilcoxon paired P=0.011). Post-SBRT Shannon entropy and its change from baseline were lower in patients who developed distant metastases; baseline Shannon entropy was not associated with metastases. No adjustment for multiple comparisons was applied to any of the reported P values.

All patients had node-negative disease on CT and PET/CT, and none had a history of other malignancies or had previously received chemotherapy or radiotherapy. At each of two time points, roughly 6 milliliters of peripheral venous blood were collected in EDTA tubes. PBMCs were isolated by Ficoll-Paque Plus density-gradient centrifugation. Immediately after collection, samples were stored at -80 degrees C until analysis. The CDR3 goes from the cysteine to the phenylalanine over 15 residues. Only the CDR3 part of the read is kept: 45 bases, read in frame from the first base. V is trimmed back by 6 bases and J by 3 bases, and the junction contains 9 bases that no gene match accounts for. The germline V gene encodes CDR1 MDHEN and CDR2 SYDVKM.

The source of this sequence is a donor aged 50 or older with non-small cell lung cancer. The sequence is built from TRBV28 and TRBJ2-3; TRBD2 lines up with 7 middle nucleotides. The sequencing used PBMCs, collected before or after stereotactic body radiation therapy (not recorded which). At the DNA level, the sequence is TGTGCCAGCAGCCTCCCTAGCGGATTAACAGATACGCAGTATTTT. The translation is CASSLPSGLTDTQYF.